This note documents a single TCR beta chain sequence. This CDR3 contains 13 residues. V shed 6 bases, J shed 5 bases, and the junction held 4 bases outside the gene matches. Germline CDR1 reads MNHNS; CDR2 reads SASEGT. Clones were sequenced by immunoSEQ multiplex PCR, and TCRdb holds only the in-frame ones, with some missing. The sample gives approximately 70,000 clones, approximately 95% of which show up once; less than 0.15% is in the top ten. The data stem from a study of T cell changes during pregnancy in multiple sclerosis. The rearrangement links TRBV6-1 to TRBJ1-5; 7 bases align to TRBD1. Sequencing used CD4+ T cells from peripheral blood mononuclear cells, obtained after pregnancy. This TCR derives from a female donor with multiple sclerosis, enrolled in a pregnancy study. CDR3 protein: CASRRQGDQPQHF. In DNA, the CDR3 is TGTGCCAGCAGACGACAGGGCGATCAGCCCCAGCATTTT.